This is a list of T cell receptor beta chains from one sample in a study of blood T cells in healthy people across ages. TCRdb reprocessed the 5' RACE reads with MiXCR, giving one entry per CDR3 protein. The table has hundreds of thousands of distinct CDR3 sequences, about 48% seen once. Source material: blood. The receptors shown here come from a man at least 80 years old in good health. Both conserved end residues are part of each CDR3. A D gene is named only where the DNA matches it firmly. Not all rows give a size; the values are once, few, many and, for expanded clones, a class.

d_gene: -; j_gene: TRBJ1-2; v_gene: TRBV20-1; abundance: -; CDR3nt: TGCAGTGCTAGAGTGGGGGAGCGGCTAGGCTATGGCTACACCTTC; CDR3aa: CSARVGERLGYGYTF
d_gene: -; j_gene: TRBJ1-5; v_gene: TRBV28; abundance: -; CDR3nt: TGTGCCAGCAGTCCCACCTTAGCAAGGCAGCCCCAGCATTTT; CDR3aa: CASSPTLARQPQHF
d_gene: TRBD1; j_gene: TRBJ1-2; v_gene: TRBV6-6; abundance: -; CDR3nt: TGTGCCAGCAGTCCTTCTGGGACAGGGGGCTTGGCTGGCTACACCTTC; CDR3aa: CASSPSGTGGLAGYTF
d_gene: TRBD2; j_gene: TRBJ2-7; v_gene: TRBV20-1; abundance: -; CDR3nt: TGCAGTGCTAACGGACTAGCGGGCAATCTACGGTGGGCAATGTACGAGCAGTACTTC; CDR3aa: CSANGLAGNLRWAMYEQYF
d_gene: -; j_gene: TRBJ2-7; v_gene: TRBV11-3; abundance: few; CDR3nt: TGTGCCAGCAGCCACCGGGACGGGAGCTCCTACGAGCAGTACTTC; CDR3aa: CASSHRDGSSYEQYF
d_gene: -; j_gene: TRBJ2-7; v_gene: TRBV11-2; abundance: -; CDR3nt: TGTGCCAGCAGCTTAGATTTGGTGGGCAGGGTAACCCACGAGCAGTACTTC; CDR3aa: CASSLDLVGRVTHEQYF
d_gene: -; j_gene: TRBJ1-4; v_gene: TRBV3-1; abundance: few; CDR3nt: TGTGCCAGCAACCGTCTGGGAGGAACTAATGAAAAACTGTTTTTT; CDR3aa: CASNRLGGTNEKLFF
d_gene: -; j_gene: TRBJ2-7; v_gene: TRBV7-8; abundance: few; CDR3nt: TGTGCCAGCAGCTTAAGACAGGGAGGAACCTACGAGCAGTACTTC; CDR3aa: CASSLRQGGTYEQYF
d_gene: -; j_gene: TRBJ2-7; v_gene: TRBV5-1; abundance: -; CDR3nt: TGCGCCAGCAGCCCCGGGCAGGGGCGACCCTCCTACGAGCAGTACTTC; CDR3aa: CASSPGQGRPSYEQYF
d_gene: -; j_gene: TRBJ1-2; v_gene: TRBV7-2; abundance: few; CDR3nt: TGTGCCAGCAGCGCCCGGGGGGTCTATGGCTACACCTTC; CDR3aa: CASSARGVYGYTF
d_gene: -; j_gene: TRBJ2-5; v_gene: TRBV20-1; abundance: few; CDR3nt: TGCAGTGCTTCCCAGGGGACCCCACAAGAGACCCAGTACTTC; CDR3aa: CSASQGTPQETQYF
d_gene: TRBD2; j_gene: TRBJ2-7; v_gene: TRBV6-1; abundance: -; CDR3nt: TGTGCCAGCGGGCGAGGACTAGCGGGAGGTATATCCTACGAGCAGTACTTC; CDR3aa: CASGRGLAGGISYEQYF
d_gene: TRBD2; j_gene: TRBJ2-5; v_gene: TRBV11-2; abundance: few; CDR3nt: TGTGCCACCAGGACTAGCGGGAGTGGGGAGACCCAGTACTTC; CDR3aa: CATRTSGSGETQYF
d_gene: -; j_gene: TRBJ1-2; v_gene: TRBV12-3/TRBV12-4; abundance: -; CDR3nt: TGTGCCAGCAGTTCCGCCCCGGGGCGAGACTATGGCTACACCTTC; CDR3aa: CASSSAPGRDYGYTF
d_gene: -; j_gene: TRBJ2-1; v_gene: TRBV7-2; abundance: -; CDR3nt: TGTGCCAGCAGCTTAGAGGGCCTAGCCCTGACTGAGCAGTTCTTC; CDR3aa: CASSLEGLALTEQFF
d_gene: -; j_gene: TRBJ1-1; v_gene: TRBV4-1; abundance: -; CDR3nt: TGCGCCAGCAGCTTCAGGTCTTCGGTGAGAAACACTGAAGCTTTCTTT; CDR3aa: CASSFRSSVRNTEAFF
d_gene: -; j_gene: TRBJ2-7; v_gene: TRBV24-1; abundance: -; CDR3nt: TGTGCCACCAGTAAGGCGGGCTCCTACGAGCAGTACTTC; CDR3aa: CATSKAGSYEQYF
d_gene: TRBD1; j_gene: TRBJ2-7; v_gene: TRBV18; abundance: many; CDR3nt: TGTGCCAGCAGCCCGGGACAGACCTACGAGCAGTACTTC; CDR3aa: CASSPGQTYEQYF
d_gene: -; j_gene: TRBJ2-6; v_gene: TRBV6-6; abundance: -; CDR3nt: TGTGCCAGCAGTTACTCGTCAGCCACCTCTGGGGCCAACGTCCTGACTTTC; CDR3aa: CASSYSSATSGANVLTF
d_gene: -; j_gene: TRBJ2-7; v_gene: TRBV6-1; abundance: few; CDR3nt: TGTGCCAGCAGTATTACACCAACTTCCTACGAGCAGTACTTC; CDR3aa: CASSITPTSYEQYF
d_gene: TRBD1; j_gene: TRBJ1-2; v_gene: TRBV14; abundance: -; CDR3nt: TGTGCCAGCAGCCAAGATCCAGGGGGGACTAACTATGGCTACACCTTC; CDR3aa: CASSQDPGGTNYGYTF
d_gene: -; j_gene: TRBJ2-5; v_gene: TRBV20-1; abundance: -; CDR3nt: TGCAGTGCTAGAGAAACAGGAACCGAGACCCAGTACTTC; CDR3aa: CSARETGTETQYF
d_gene: TRBD2; j_gene: TRBJ2-7; v_gene: TRBV20-1; abundance: -; CDR3nt: TGCAGTGCTCTACCGGCTAGCGGGGTCTACGAGCAGTACTTC; CDR3aa: CSALPASGVYEQYF
d_gene: -; j_gene: TRBJ2-3; v_gene: TRBV7-2; abundance: few; CDR3nt: TGTGCCAGCAGTGCCTTGGGATATACCGATAGGACGCAGTATTTT; CDR3aa: CASSALGYTDRTQYF
d_gene: -; j_gene: TRBJ2-1; v_gene: TRBV12-3/TRBV12-4; abundance: once; CDR3nt: TGTGCCAGCAGTTTAGTGGGACGGACGCAAGAGACCCAGTTCTTC; CDR3aa: CASSLVGRTQETQFF
d_gene: TRBD1; j_gene: TRBJ2-5; v_gene: TRBV5-6; abundance: few; CDR3nt: TGTGCCAGCAGCGTAACAGGGGATTACAACCCCACTAAGGAGACCCAGTACTTC; CDR3aa: CASSVTGDYNPTKETQYF
d_gene: TRBD2; j_gene: TRBJ2-7; v_gene: TRBV18; abundance: -; CDR3nt: TGTGCCAGCTCACCACCGGGGAGGGGTTACTACGAGCAGTACTTC; CDR3aa: CASSPPGRGYYEQYF
d_gene: -; j_gene: TRBJ1-5; v_gene: TRBV2; abundance: few; CDR3nt: TGTGCCAGCAGGGAGCCGGGAGGGCATGGCAATCAGCCCCAGCATTTT; CDR3aa: CASREPGGHGNQPQHF
d_gene: TRBD2; j_gene: TRBJ2-1; v_gene: TRBV7-2; abundance: -; CDR3nt: TGTGCCAGCACCGCCCCCCGCAGCGGGAGCAGCTCCTACAATGAGCAGTTCTTC; CDR3aa: CASTAPRSGSSSYNEQFF
d_gene: -; j_gene: TRBJ2-1; v_gene: TRBV29-1; abundance: -; CDR3nt: TGCAGCGTTGAGCGGTCCGTCACCTACAATGAGCAGTTCTTC; CDR3aa: CSVERSVTYNEQFF
d_gene: -; j_gene: TRBJ2-5; v_gene: TRBV5-1; abundance: few; CDR3nt: TGCGCCAGCAGCTTGAATGGCATCCTTGAAGAGACCCAGTACTTC; CDR3aa: CASSLNGILEETQYF
d_gene: TRBD1; j_gene: TRBJ2-3; v_gene: TRBV12-3/TRBV12-4; abundance: -; CDR3nt: TGTGCCAGCAGTTTAGCGGGACAGGGAGGCTCAGATACGCAGTATTTT; CDR3aa: CASSLAGQGGSDTQYF
d_gene: -; j_gene: TRBJ2-7; v_gene: TRBV20-1; abundance: -; CDR3nt: TGCAGTGCTAGAGACGTCAGGTCCCCGGGGAACGAGCAGTACTTC; CDR3aa: CSARDVRSPGNEQYF
d_gene: -; j_gene: TRBJ2-5; v_gene: TRBV11-1; abundance: -; CDR3nt: TGTGCCAGCAGCAAGACTTGGGAGCAGTACTTC; CDR3aa: CASSKTWEQYF
d_gene: TRBD2; j_gene: TRBJ2-7; v_gene: TRBV15; abundance: few; CDR3nt: TGTGCCACCAGCAGAGACGGACTAGCGGGAGCCGAGCAGTACTTC; CDR3aa: CATSRDGLAGAEQYF
d_gene: TRBD2; j_gene: TRBJ2-2; v_gene: TRBV29-1; abundance: -; CDR3nt: TGCAGCGTTGGGGGTAGCGGGAGTGTCACCGGGGAGCTGTTTTTT; CDR3aa: CSVGGSGSVTGELFF
d_gene: -; j_gene: TRBJ2-3; v_gene: TRBV7-2; abundance: -; CDR3nt: TGTGCCAGCAGCCACCCTCGGAGCGATACGCAGTATTTT; CDR3aa: CASSHPRSDTQYF
d_gene: -; j_gene: TRBJ2-5; v_gene: TRBV5-6; abundance: -; CDR3nt: TGTGCCAGCAGCTCGATACTGACAGGACAAGAGACCCAGTACTTC; CDR3aa: CASSSILTGQETQYF
d_gene: TRBD1; j_gene: TRBJ2-5; v_gene: TRBV2; abundance: -; CDR3nt: TGTGCCAGCAGTTCCGGGACAGGGGGCTGGGAGACCCAGTACTTC; CDR3aa: CASSSGTGGWETQYF
d_gene: -; j_gene: TRBJ1-2; v_gene: TRBV27; abundance: -; CDR3nt: TGTGCCAGCAGTTCCAGTGGGGTAGAGGGGATCCTCTATGGCTACACCTTC; CDR3aa: CASSSSGVEGILYGYTF
d_gene: TRBD2; j_gene: TRBJ2-1; v_gene: TRBV20-1; abundance: -; CDR3nt: TGCAGTGCCTCTAATTGGACTAGCGGATTCAATGAGCAGTTCTTC; CDR3aa: CSASNWTSGFNEQFF
d_gene: -; j_gene: TRBJ2-1; v_gene: TRBV15; abundance: -; CDR3nt: TGTGCCACCAGCAGAGAGGCTGATGAGCAGTTCTTC; CDR3aa: CATSREADEQFF
d_gene: -; j_gene: TRBJ2-4; v_gene: TRBV6-1; abundance: -; CDR3nt: TGTGCCAGCAGTTTTAACCTCCAGGGGCTAGAAAACATTCAGTACTTC; CDR3aa: CASSFNLQGLENIQYF
d_gene: -; j_gene: TRBJ2-7; v_gene: TRBV7-2; abundance: -; CDR3nt: TGTGCCAGCAGCTTACAGACAGCCCCCTACGAGCAGTACTTC; CDR3aa: CASSLQTAPYEQYF
d_gene: TRBD1; j_gene: TRBJ2-7; v_gene: TRBV6-5; abundance: once; CDR3nt: TGTGCCAGCAGTTACGCGGACAGGGGCCCCTACGAGCAGTACTTC; CDR3aa: CASSYADRGPYEQYF
d_gene: -; j_gene: TRBJ2-7; v_gene: TRBV3-1; abundance: once; CDR3nt: TGTGCCAGCAGCCCCCGACTAGTGGCAACTTACGAGCAGTACTTC; CDR3aa: CASSPRLVATYEQYF
d_gene: -; j_gene: TRBJ1-2; v_gene: TRBV11-3; abundance: -; CDR3nt: TGTGCCAGCAGCTTTTCGGGATATGGCTACACCTTC; CDR3aa: CASSFSGYGYTF
d_gene: TRBD2; j_gene: TRBJ2-7; v_gene: TRBV6-2/TRBV6-3; abundance: -; CDR3nt: TGTGCCAGCACCCACCTCCCTAGCGGGAGAAGGGAGGGCTACGAGCAGTACTTC; CDR3aa: CASTHLPSGRREGYEQYF
d_gene: TRBD1; j_gene: TRBJ2-5; v_gene: TRBV12-3/TRBV12-4; abundance: -; CDR3nt: TGTGCCAGCAGTTTAGTTGGGGACAGGGGGCCGTACTTC; CDR3aa: CASSLVGDRGPYF
d_gene: -; j_gene: TRBJ2-3; v_gene: TRBV4-1; abundance: -; CDR3nt: TGCGCCAGCAGCCAAGGGGCATCCATCAACGCGCAGTATTTT; CDR3aa: CASSQGASINAQYF
d_gene: TRBD1; j_gene: TRBJ1-1; v_gene: TRBV12-3/TRBV12-4; abundance: -; CDR3nt: TGTGCCAGCAGTTTCTCCGCAACAGGGGGAGGAAACACTGAAGCTTTCTTT; CDR3aa: CASSFSATGGGNTEAFF
d_gene: -; j_gene: TRBJ2-7; v_gene: TRBV4-1; abundance: -; CDR3nt: TGCGCCAGCAAGGGGGACTCCCTCTACGAGCAGTACTTC; CDR3aa: CASKGDSLYEQYF
d_gene: -; j_gene: TRBJ1-6; v_gene: TRBV15; abundance: -; CDR3nt: TGTGCCACCAGCAGAGGACGGGAGAATTCACCCCTCCACTTT; CDR3aa: CATSRGRENSPLHF
d_gene: -; j_gene: TRBJ1-2; v_gene: TRBV2; abundance: -; CDR3nt: TGTGCCAGCAGTGACTACAGGGTGGGCCCCTATGGCTACACCTTC; CDR3aa: CASSDYRVGPYGYTF
d_gene: TRBD1; j_gene: TRBJ1-2; v_gene: TRBV29-1; abundance: few; CDR3nt: TGCAGCGTCGAACCACGGACAGGGAACTATGGCTACACCTTC; CDR3aa: CSVEPRTGNYGYTF